Sequencing of this T cell receptor beta chain was carried out in a study of blood T cell repertoires in COVID-19. Across the whole study: COVID-19 samples collected from the United States, Italy and Spain covered acute and convalescent phases.

The assay was immunoSEQ multiplex PCR, and TCRdb's table has in-frame clones only and misses some. The sample lists about 150,000 clones, 80% to 90% occurring once. A few counts support this clone. In germline, CDR1 is SEHNR, CDR2 FQNEAQ (reference sequence). This CDR3 region has 15 residues. Losses at the gene ends were 4 bases for V and 3 bases for J; bases not matched to a gene: 3. The chain carries TRBV7-9 and TRBJ2-3, with 11 nucleotides matching TRBD2. This clonotype was obtained from a woman aged 40 to 49 with acute or convalescent COVID-19. Sequenced material: peripheral blood. The CDR3 bases are TGTGCCAGCAGCTCTCGACTAGCGGGGACAGATACGCAGTATTTT. This translates into CASSSRLAGTDTQYF.